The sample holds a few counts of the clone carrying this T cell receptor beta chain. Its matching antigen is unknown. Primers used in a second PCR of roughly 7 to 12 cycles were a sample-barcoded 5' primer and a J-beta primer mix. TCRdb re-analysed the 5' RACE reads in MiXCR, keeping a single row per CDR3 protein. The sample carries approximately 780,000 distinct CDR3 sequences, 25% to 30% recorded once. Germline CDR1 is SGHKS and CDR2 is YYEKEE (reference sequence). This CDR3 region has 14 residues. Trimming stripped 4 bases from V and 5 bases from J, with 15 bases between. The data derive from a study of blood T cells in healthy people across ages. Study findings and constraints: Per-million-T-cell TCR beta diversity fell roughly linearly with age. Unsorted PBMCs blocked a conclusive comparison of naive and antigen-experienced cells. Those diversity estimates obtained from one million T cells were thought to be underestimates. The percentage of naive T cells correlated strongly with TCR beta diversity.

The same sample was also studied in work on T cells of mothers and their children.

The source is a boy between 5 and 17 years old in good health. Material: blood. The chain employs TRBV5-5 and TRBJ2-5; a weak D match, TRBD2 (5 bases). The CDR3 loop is CASSLGSQRETQYF. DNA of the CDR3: TGTGCCAGCAGCCTCGGGTCCCAGCGGGAGACCCAGTACTTC.